This TCR beta chain appears in the sequencing data of a study of CD8+CD57+ T cells in acquired aplastic anemia. Using genomic DNA as the template, TCR beta VDJ and CDR3 profiling was carried out. Using its own MiXCR run on the reads, TCRdb lists one record per CDR3 protein. The data show 300,000 or so distinct CDR3 sequences, 55% to 65% seen once. This clonotype was counted ten times or more. Germline CDR1 and CDR2: DFQATT and SNEGSKA (reference sequence). The V and J ends lost 1 base and 8 bases respectively, with 8 bases between them. The CDR3 covers 11 residues. This chain links TRBV20-1 with TRBJ1-2; D gene uncertain. The receptor comes from a human donor with severe aplastic anemia or a healthy control (not recorded which). The sequencing sample was made of sorted CD4+, CD8+, or CD8+CD57+ T cells (not recorded which) from PBMCs. The CDR3 DNA reads as TGCAGTGCTAGAGTTGGGCAGGGCTACACCTTC. This sequence encodes CSARVGQGYTF.